This T cell receptor beta chain appears in the sequencing data of a study of monozygotic twins with inflammatory bowel disease. Notes on this clonotype: The antigen remains undetermined.

The CDR3 is made up of 16 amino acids. Germline V gene lookup returns CDR1 MDHEN and CDR2 SYDVKM. cDNA synthesis was performed in eight separate reactions for each sample. After re-calling the 5' RACE reads, TCRdb lists one entry per CDR3 protein, DNA absent. This sample contains 200,000 to 250,000 distinct CDR3 sequences. Overall study results and limits: Whereas healthy co-twins had higher TCRbeta diversity (inverse Simpson), IBD patients had lower diversity.

Isolation of total RNA was performed on whole blood, with no prior T cell sorting. The sample comprised blood. The chain uses TRBV28 and TRBJ1-1; with no DNA, the TCRdb D assignment of TRBD1 cannot be verified. This TCR was recovered from a human donor with ulcerative colitis or Crohn's disease, or a healthy co-twin of an affected twin (not recorded which). The CDR3 region is CASSLRQGGAYTEAFF.